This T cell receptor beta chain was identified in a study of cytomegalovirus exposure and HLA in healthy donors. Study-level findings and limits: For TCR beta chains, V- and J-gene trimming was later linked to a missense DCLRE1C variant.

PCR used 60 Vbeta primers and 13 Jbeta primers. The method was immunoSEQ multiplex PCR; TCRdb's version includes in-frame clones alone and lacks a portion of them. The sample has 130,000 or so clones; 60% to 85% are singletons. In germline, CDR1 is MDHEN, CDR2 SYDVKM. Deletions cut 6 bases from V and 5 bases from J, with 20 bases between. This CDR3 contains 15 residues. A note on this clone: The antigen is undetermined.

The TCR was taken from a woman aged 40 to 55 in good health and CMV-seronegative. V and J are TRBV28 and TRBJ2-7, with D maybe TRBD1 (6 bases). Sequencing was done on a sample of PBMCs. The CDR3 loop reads CASSPGHNSPNEQYF. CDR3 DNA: TGTGCCAGCAGCCCGGGACACAACTCTCCTAACGAGCAGTACTTC.